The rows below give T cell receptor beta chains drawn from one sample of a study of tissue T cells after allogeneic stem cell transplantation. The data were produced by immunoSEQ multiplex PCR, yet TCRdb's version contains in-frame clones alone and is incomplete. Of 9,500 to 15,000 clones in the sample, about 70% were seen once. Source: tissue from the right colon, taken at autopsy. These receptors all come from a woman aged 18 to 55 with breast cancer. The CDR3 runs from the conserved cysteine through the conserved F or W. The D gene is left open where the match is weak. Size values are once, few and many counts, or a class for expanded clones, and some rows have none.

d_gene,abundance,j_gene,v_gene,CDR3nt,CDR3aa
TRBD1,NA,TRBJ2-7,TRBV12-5,TGTGCTAGTGCCCGGGACAGGGGGTACGAGCAGTACTTC,CASARDRGYEQYF
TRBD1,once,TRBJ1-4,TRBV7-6,TGTGCCAGCAGCCTCGGGACAGGGGGCTATGAAAAACTGTTTTTT,CASSLGTGGYEKLFF
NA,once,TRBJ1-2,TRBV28,TGTGCCATTGGACAGAATGTCTATGGCTACACCTTC,CAIGQNVYGYTF
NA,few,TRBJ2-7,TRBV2,TGTGCCAGCAGTGGGCTATCCTACGAGCAGTACTTC,CASSGLSYEQYF
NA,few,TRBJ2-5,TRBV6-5,TGTGCCAGCAGTCGGGGTCGGATCCAAGAGACCCAGTACTTC,CASSRGRIQETQYF
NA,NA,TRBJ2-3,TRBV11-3,TGTGCCAGCAGCTTATCCCGCGATGATACGCAGTATTTT,CASSLSRDDTQYF
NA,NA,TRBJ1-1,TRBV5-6,TGTGCCAGCAGCTTGGTAACCCCAAGGAGCACTGAAGCTTTCTTT,CASSLVTPRSTEAFF
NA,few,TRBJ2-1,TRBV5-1,TGCGCCAGCAGCTTGGACCTAAATGAGCAGTTCTTC,CASSLDLNEQFF
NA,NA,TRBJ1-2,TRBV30,TGTGCCTGGTTCATATGGGCGCTGGCCTTC,CAWFIWALAF
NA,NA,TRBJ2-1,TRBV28,TGTGCCAGCAGTCCGATGGGACGACCCATCCAGCAGTTCTTC,CASSPMGRPIQQFF
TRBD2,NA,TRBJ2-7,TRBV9,TGTGCCAGCAGCGTAGCCGGGACTAGCGGGTACGAGCAGTACTTC,CASSVAGTSGYEQYF
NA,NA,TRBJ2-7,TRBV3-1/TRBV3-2,TGTGCCAGCAGCCTAGCTCAAGCGGACTACGAGCAGTACTTC,CASSLAQADYEQYF
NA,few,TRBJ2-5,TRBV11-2,TGTGCCAGCAGCTTAAGGCTAGCTGAGACCCAGTACTTC,CASSLRLAETQYF
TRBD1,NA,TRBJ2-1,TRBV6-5,TGTGCCAGCAGGTCGGACAGGGTGGAGTACAATGAGCAGTTCTTC,CASRSDRVEYNEQFF
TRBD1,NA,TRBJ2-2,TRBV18,TGTGCCAGCTCAACAGGGGTGGACACCGGGGAGCTGTTTTTT,CASSTGVDTGELFF
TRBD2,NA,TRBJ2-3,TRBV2,TGTGCCAGCAGTGAAGCTCGACTAGCGGGGGGAGCTGGGGATACGCAGTATTTT,CASSEARLAGGAGDTQYF
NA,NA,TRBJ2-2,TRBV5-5,TGTGCCAGCAGCTTGGTAGCTAACACCGGGGAGCTGTTTTTT,CASSLVANTGELFF
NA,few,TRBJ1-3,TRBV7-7,TGTGCTAGCAGCTTATATCATCCGCAGATATCCATTGGAAACACCATATATTTT,CASSLYHPQISIGNTIYF
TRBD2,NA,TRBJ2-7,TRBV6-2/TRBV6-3,TGTGCCAGCAGTTATTCCCTAGCGGGGGGAACCTACGAGCAGTACTTC,CASSYSLAGGTYEQYF
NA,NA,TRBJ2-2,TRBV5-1,TGCGCCAGCAGTGTAGAGGGTATCACCGGGGAGCTGTTTTTT,CASSVEGITGELFF
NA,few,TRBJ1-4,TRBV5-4,TGTGCCAGCAGCTCCGGGGAGGGCAGGGGTCTTGAAAAACTGTTTTTT,CASSSGEGRGLEKLFF
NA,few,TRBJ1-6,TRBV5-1,TGCGCCAGCAGCTCCGAGACAGGCCCCTATAATTCACCCCTCCACTTT,CASSSETGPYNSPLHF
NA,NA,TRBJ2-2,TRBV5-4,TGTGCCAGCAGCTTGGACAGATCGGGCGGGGAGCTGTTTTTT,CASSLDRSGGELFF
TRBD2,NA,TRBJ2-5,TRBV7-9,TGTGCCAGCAGCCGAAGCGGGAGAGGAACCCAGTACTTC,CASSRSGRGTQYF
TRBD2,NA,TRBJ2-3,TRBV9,TGTGCCAGCAGCGTTCCGGCGGGAGGGGATACGCAGTATTTT,CASSVPAGGDTQYF
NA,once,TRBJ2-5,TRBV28,TGTGCCAGTACTCTTCTCTCGGGCGGAACCCAAGAGACCCAGTACTTC,CASTLLSGGTQETQYF
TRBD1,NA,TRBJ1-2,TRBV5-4,TGTGCCAGCAGCAAAGGGACAGAACTAGCTAACTATGGCTACACCTTC,CASSKGTELANYGYTF
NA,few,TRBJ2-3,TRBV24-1,TGTGCCACCAGTCAGTCAGATACGCAGTATTTT,CATSQSDTQYF
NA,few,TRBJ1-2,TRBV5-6,TGTGCCAGCAGCTTGCGAGAGAGCACCTATGGCTACACCTTC,CASSLRESTYGYTF
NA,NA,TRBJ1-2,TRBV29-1,TGCAGCGTTGAATGGCAGGGAGGCTATGGCTACACCTTC,CSVEWQGGYGYTF
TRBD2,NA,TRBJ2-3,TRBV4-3,TGCGCCAGCAGCCAACAGCCGGGACTAGAAGGTGATACGCAGTATTTT,CASSQQPGLEGDTQYF
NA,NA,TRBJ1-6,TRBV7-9,TGTGCCAGCGTCGGGGCGCGCTCGATAATATCACCCCTCCACTTT,CASVGARSIISPLHF
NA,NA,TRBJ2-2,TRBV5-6,TGTGCCAGCAGCGATGACAGGAAAGCCGGGGAGCTGTTTTTT,CASSDDRKAGELFF
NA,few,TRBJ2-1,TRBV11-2,TGTGCCAGCAGCCTCCGTGATAGCGGAATCTCCTACAATGAGCAGTTCTTC,CASSLRDSGISYNEQFF
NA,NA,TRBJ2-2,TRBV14,TGTGCCAGCAAAAAAGGAGGGGGGATCACCGGGGAGCTGTTTTTT,CASKKGGGITGELFF
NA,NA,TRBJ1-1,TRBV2,TGTGCCAGCAGTTGGGGGACTGAAGCTTTCTTT,CASSWGTEAFF
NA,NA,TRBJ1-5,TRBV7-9,TGTGCCAGCAGCCTGGGGAGGGGACCCAATCAGCCCCAGCATTTT,CASSLGRGPNQPQHF